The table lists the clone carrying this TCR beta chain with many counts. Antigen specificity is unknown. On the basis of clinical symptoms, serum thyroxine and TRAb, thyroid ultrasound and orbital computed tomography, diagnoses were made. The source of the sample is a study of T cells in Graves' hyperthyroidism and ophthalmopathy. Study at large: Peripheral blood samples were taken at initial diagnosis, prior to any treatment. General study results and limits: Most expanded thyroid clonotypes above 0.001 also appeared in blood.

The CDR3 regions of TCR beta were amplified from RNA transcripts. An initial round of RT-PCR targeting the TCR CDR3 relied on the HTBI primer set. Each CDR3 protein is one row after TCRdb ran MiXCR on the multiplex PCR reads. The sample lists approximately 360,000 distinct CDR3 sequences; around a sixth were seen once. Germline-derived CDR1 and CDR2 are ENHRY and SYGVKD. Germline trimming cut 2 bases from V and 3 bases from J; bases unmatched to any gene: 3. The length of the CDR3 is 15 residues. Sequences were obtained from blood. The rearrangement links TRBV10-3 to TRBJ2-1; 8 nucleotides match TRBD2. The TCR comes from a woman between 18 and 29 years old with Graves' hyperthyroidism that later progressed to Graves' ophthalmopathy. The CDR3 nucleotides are TGTGCCATCAGTGAGAGCGGGAGAGGCTACAATGAGCAGTTCTTC. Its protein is CAISESGRGYNEQFF.